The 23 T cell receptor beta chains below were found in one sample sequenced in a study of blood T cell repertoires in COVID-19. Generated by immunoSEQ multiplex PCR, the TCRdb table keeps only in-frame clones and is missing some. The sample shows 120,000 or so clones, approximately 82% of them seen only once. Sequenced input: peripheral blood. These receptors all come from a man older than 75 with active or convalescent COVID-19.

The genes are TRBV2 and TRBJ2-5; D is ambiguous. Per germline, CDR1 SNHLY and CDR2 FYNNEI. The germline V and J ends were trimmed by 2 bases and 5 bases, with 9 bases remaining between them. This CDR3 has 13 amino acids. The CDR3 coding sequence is TGTGCCAGCAGTGAACAGAGGTTTGAGACCCAGTACTTC. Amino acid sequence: CASSEQRFETQYF.

This chain's CDR3 is CASSPGQGYGYTF. CDR3 DNA: TGTGCCAGCAGCCCTGGACAGGGTTATGGCTACACCTTC. This chain connects TRBV5-6 to TRBJ1-2, with 8 nucleotides matching TRBD1. J was trimmed by 5 bases and V by 4 bases; bases with no gene match: 4. Germline V gives CDR1 SGHDT, CDR2 YYEEEE. The CDR3 has 13 amino acids. The entire variable domain, with the rest obtained from reference TRBV5-6 and TRBJ1-2, is as follows: DAGVTQSPTHLIKTRGQQVTLRCSPKSGHDTVSWYQQALGQGPQFIFQYYEEEERQRGNFPDRFSGHQFPNYSSELNVNALLLGDSALYLCASSPGQGYGYTFGSGTRLTVV.

The DNA for the CDR3 is TGTGCCAGCTCACCGGCAGGGGGACCGAATGAAAAACTGTTTTTT. Translating it yields CASSPAGGPNEKLFF. J is TRBJ1-4 and V is TRBV18; 7 nucleotides match TRBD1. Germline trimming cut 3 bases from V and 5 bases from J; bases unmatched to any gene: 6. Looked up from germline, CDR1 is KGHSH and CDR2 is LQKENI. This CDR3 contains 15 residues.

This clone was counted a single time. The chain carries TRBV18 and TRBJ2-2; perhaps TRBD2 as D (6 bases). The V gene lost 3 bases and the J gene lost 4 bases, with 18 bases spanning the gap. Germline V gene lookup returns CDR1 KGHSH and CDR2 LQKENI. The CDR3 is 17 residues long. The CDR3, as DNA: TGTGCCAGCTCACCCCCCAGGGAGGTGAAATCCACCGGGGAGCTGTTTTTT. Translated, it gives CASSPPREVKSTGELFF.

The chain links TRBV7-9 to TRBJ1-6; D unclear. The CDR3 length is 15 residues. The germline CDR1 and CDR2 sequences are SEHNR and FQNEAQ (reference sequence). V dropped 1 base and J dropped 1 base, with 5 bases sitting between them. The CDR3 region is CASSLGQSYNSPLHF. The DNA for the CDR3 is TGTGCCAGCAGCTTAGGGCAGTCCTATAATTCACCCCTCCACTTT.

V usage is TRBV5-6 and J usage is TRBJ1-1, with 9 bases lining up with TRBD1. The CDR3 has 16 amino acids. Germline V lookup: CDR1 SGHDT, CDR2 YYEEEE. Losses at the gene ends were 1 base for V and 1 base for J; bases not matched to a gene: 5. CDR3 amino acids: CASSLSPGQGNTEAFF. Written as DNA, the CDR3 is TGTGCCAGCAGCTTGTCTCCGGGACAGGGGAACACTGAAGCTTTCTTT.

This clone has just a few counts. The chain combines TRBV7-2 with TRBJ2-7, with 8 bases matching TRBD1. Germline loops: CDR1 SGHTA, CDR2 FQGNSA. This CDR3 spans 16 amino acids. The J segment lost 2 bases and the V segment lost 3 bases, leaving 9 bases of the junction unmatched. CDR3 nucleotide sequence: TGTGCCAGCAGCTTGGGGCAGGGGGCGTCAGCCTACGAGCAGTACTTC. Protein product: CASSLGQGASAYEQYF. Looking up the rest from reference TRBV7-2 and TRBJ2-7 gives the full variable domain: GAGVSQSPSNKVTEKGKDVELRCDPISGHTALYWYRQSLGQGLEFLIYFQGNSAPDKSGLPSDRFSAERTGGSVSTLTIQRTQQEDSAVYLCASSLGQGASAYEQYFGPGTRLTVT.

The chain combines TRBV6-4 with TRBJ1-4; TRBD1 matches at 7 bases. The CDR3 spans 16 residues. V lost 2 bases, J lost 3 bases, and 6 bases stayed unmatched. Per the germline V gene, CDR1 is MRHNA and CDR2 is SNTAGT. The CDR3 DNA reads TGTGCCAGCAGTGACAGGGGGCGAATGTCTAATGAAAAACTGTTTTTT. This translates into CASSDRGRMSNEKLFF.

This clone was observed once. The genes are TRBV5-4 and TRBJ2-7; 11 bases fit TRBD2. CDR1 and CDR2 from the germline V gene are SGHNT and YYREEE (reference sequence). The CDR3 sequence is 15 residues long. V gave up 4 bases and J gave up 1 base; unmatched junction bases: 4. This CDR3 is CASSAGTSGSYEQYF. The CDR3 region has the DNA TGTGCCAGCAGCGCCGGGACTAGCGGTTCCTACGAGCAGTACTTC.

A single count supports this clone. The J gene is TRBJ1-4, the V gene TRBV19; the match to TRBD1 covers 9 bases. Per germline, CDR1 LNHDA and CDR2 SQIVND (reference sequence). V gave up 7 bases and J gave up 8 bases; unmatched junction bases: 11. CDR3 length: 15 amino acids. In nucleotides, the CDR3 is TGTGCCAGTAAAGGGCTCGGGACAGGGATGGAAAAACTGTTTTTT. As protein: CASKGLGTGMEKLFF.

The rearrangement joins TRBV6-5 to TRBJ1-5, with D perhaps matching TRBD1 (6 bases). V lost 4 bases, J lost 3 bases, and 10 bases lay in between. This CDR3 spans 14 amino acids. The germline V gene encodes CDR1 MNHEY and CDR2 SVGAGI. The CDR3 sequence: CASSSGVVNQPQHF. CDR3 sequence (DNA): TGTGCCAGCAGTTCAGGGGTGGTCAATCAGCCCCAGCATTTT.

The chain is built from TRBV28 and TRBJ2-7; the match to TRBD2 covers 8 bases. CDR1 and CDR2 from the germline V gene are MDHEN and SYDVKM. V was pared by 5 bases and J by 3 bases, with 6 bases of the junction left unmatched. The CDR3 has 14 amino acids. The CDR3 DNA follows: TGTGCCAGCAGTGGGGTGACTAGCGACTACGAGCAGTACTTC. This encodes CASSGVTSDYEQYF.

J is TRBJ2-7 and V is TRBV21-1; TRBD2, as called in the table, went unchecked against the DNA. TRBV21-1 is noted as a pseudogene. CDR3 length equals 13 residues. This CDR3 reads CASSRGESYEQYF. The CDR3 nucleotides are TGTGCCAGCAGCAGGGGGGAGAGCTACGAGCAGTACTTC.

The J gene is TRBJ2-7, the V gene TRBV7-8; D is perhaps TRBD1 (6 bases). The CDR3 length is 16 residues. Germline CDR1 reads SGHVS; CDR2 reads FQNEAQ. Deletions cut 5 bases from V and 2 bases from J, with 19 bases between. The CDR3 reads CASSPQDRRLTYEQYF. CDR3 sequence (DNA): TGTGCCAGCAGCCCCCAAGACAGGAGATTAACCTACGAGCAGTACTTC. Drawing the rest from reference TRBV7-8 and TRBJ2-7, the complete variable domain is GAGVSQSPRYKVAKRGQDVALRCDPISGHVSLFWYQQALGQGPEFLTYFQNEAQLDKSGLPSDRFFAERPEGSVSTLKIQRTQQEDSAVYLCASSPQDRRLTYEQYFGPGTRLTVT.

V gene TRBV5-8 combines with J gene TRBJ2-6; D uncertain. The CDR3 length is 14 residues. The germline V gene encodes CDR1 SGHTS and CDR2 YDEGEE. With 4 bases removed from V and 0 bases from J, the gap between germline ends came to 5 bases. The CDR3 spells CASSPYSGANVLTF. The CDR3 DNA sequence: TGTGCCAGCAGCCCCTACTCTGGGGCCAACGTCCTGACTTTC. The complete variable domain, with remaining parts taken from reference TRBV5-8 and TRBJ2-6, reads EAGVTQSPTHLIKTRGQQATLRCSPISGHTSVYWYQQALGLGLQFLLWYDEGEERNRGNFPPRFSGRQFPNYSSELNVNALELEDSALYLCASSPYSGANVLTFGAGSRLTVL.

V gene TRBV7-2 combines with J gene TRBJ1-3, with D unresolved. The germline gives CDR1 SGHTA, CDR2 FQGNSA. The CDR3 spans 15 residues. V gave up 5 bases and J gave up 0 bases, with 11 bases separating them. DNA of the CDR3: TGTGCCAGCAGCAACCAGCGGGGCTCTGGAAACACCATATATTTT. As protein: CASSNQRGSGNTIYF.

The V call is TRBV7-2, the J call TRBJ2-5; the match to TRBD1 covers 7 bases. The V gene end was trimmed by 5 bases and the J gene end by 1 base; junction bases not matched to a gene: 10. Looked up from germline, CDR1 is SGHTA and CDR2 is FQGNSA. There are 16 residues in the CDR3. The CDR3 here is CASSAPGQRSQETQYF. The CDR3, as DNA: TGTGCCAGCAGCGCCCCGGGACAGCGGTCCCAAGAGACCCAGTACTTC.

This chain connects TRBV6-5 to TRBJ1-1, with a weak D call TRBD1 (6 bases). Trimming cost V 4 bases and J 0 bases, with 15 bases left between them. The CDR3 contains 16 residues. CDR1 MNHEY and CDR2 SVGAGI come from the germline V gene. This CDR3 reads CASSSSRGPMNTEAFF. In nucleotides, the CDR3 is TGTGCCAGCAGTTCTTCCAGGGGACCTATGAACACTGAAGCTTTCTTT.

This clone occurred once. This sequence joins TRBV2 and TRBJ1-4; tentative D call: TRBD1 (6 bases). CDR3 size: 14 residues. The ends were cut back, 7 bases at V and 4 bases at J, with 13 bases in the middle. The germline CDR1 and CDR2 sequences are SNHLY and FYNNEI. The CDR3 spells CASKDRSSNEKLFF. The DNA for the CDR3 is TGTGCCAGCAAAGACAGGTCGAGTAATGAAAAACTGTTTTTT. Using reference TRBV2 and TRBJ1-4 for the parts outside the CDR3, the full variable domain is EPEVTQTPSHQVTQMGQEVILRCVPISNHLYFYWYRQILGQKVEFLVSFYNNEISEKSEIFDDQFSVERPDGSNFTLKIRSTKLEDSAMYFCASKDRSSNEKLFFGSGTQLSVL.

The DNA of the CDR3 is TGTGCCAGCTCACCCCAGGGAATCGGGCAGTTCTTC. Translated: CASSPQGIGQFF. This chain links TRBV18 with TRBJ2-1; possibly TRBD1 for D (5 bases). V was clipped by 3 bases and J by 12 bases, with 12 bases between them. The CDR3 totals 12 residues. CDR1 is KGHSH, CDR2 LQKENI, per germline.

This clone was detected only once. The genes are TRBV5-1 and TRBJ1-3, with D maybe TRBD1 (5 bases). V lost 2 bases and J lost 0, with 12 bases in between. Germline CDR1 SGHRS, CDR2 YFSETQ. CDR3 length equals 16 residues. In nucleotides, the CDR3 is TGCGCCAGCAGCTTAACCCCCCAGGGCTCTGGAAACACCATATATTTT. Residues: CASSLTPQGSGNTIYF.

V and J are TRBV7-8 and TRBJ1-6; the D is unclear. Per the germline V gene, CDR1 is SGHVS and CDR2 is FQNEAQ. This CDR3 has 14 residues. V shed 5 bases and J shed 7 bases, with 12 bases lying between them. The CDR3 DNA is TGTGCCAGCAGCCCCCCGGGGAAGAATTCACCCCTCCACTTT. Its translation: CASSPPGKNSPLHF.

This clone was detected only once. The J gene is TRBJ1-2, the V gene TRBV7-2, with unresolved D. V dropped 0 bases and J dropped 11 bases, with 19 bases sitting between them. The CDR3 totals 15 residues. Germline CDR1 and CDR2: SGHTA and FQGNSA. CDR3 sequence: CASSLAEVTSEVYTF. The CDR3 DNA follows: TGTGCCAGCAGCTTAGCGGAGGTTACGAGTGAAGTATACACCTTC.